Listed below are T cell receptor beta chains from one sample, sequenced in a study of blood T cells in healthy people across ages. TCRdb reprocessed the 5' RACE reads via MiXCR and lists one record per CDR3 protein. The repertoire holds around 800,000 distinct CDR3 sequences, under 45% seen once, with nearly 20% in the top ten. Sequences were obtained from blood. Source of these receptors: a man aged 55 to 70 in good health. Each CDR3 is given with its conserved first and last residue.

V	J	CDR3
TRBV28	TRBJ1-2	CASREGQRLYGYTF
TRBV4-3	TRBJ2-2	CASSQDARTGELFF
TRBV12-3/TRBV12-4	TRBJ1-4	CASSPGGDLNEKLFF
TRBV20-1	TRBJ2-7	CSAREPGRRYEQYF
TRBV9	.	CASSASTGVPYEQYF
TRBV9	TRBJ1-6	CASSVDEPMRTTLHF
TRBV28	TRBJ2-5	CASRGGGLLYGQYF
TRBV12-3/TRBV12-4	TRBJ1-6	CASSEAGTHSPLHF
TRBV7-6	TRBJ2-5	CASSEIARETPYF
TRBV2	TRBJ2-3	CASTRSAGPTDTQYF
TRBV15	TRBJ1-5	CATTPRVNQPQHF
TRBV14	TRBJ1-2	CASSQDSLLFVGYTF
TRBV6-2/TRBV6-3	.	CASSYLGGTLGEQYF
TRBV9	TRBJ2-1	CASSDQGLAVNEQFF
TRBV14	TRBJ2-1	CASSQETRAGRLPHYNEQFF
TRBV15	TRBJ2-5	CATGAEGIQETQYF
TRBV7-9	TRBJ2-1	CASSLRSGGRDERFF
TRBV7-9	TRBJ2-7	CASSSGRIYEQYF
TRBV6-2/TRBV6-3	TRBJ2-5	CASSTGQFGQETQYF
TRBV3-1	TRBJ2-3	CASSQDGFSSDTQYF
TRBV6-5	.	CASSVTGVDEQYF
TRBV28	TRBJ2-6	CASSPWGGSGANVLTF
TRBV20-1	TRBJ2-5	CSAPGLAGAQETQYF